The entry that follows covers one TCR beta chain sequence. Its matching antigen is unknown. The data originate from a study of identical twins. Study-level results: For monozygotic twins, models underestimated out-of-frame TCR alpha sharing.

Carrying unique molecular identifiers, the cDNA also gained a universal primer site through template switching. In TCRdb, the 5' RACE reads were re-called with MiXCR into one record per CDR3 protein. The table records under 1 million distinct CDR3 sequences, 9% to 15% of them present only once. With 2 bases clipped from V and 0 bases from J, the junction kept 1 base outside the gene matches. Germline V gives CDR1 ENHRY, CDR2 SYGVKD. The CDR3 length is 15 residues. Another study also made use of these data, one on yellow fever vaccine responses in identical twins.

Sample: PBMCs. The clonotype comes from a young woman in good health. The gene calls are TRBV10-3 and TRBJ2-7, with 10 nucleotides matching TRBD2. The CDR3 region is CAISEGLAASYEQYF. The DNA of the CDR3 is TGTGCCATCAGTGAGGGACTAGCGGCCTCCTACGAGCAGTACTTC.